Listed here is a single TCR beta chain. The target of this receptor is not known. Base qualities are not at hand, and no much larger clone is one base apart. This entry belongs to a study of blood T cells in healthy people across ages (dated by TCRdb to between 2015 and 2017). About the investigation overall: Template switching captured roughly one uniquely barcoded TCR beta cDNA molecule per two T cells in model experiments. The study measured age-related changes in TCR beta repertoire diversity using deep sequencing normalized with unique cDNA molecular identifiers. Four age groups were formed from the donors: young (average approximately 15 years), middle-aged (approximately 42), aged (approximately 60) and long-lived (about 80). The study analyzed two additional independent replicas of 1 million unique cDNA reads from the same blood draw for two donors, one aged 18 to 30 and one aged 80 or older. The paper as a whole reports these results and caveats: Because the CMV infection status of the donors was unknown, age-related changes in expanded clonotypes may potentially have been confounded. Observed TCR beta diversity correlated strongly with the percentage of naive T cells measured by flow cytometry. Estimates of total diversity from one million sequenced T cells were regarded as lower bounds and underestimates. Compared with the aged group, more naive CD4+ T cells, fewer expanded clones and increased TCR diversity were shown by the long-lived group, suggesting age selection. Conclusive comparison of naive and antigen-experienced compartments was prevented by the profiling of bulk unsorted PBMCs. As age increased, observed TCR beta diversity per million T cells dropped in a roughly linear way, and a significant reduction was already evident by age around 41.

The approximately 40 donors, aged 6 to 90 years, were systemically healthy Caucasian individuals from Russia. Approximately 11 milliliters of peripheral blood were drawn from each donor into EDTA-treated Vacutainer tubes. PBMCs were isolated by Ficoll-Paque density-gradient centrifugation, with at least 7 million obtained per sample. Trizol reagent was used to extract total RNA from the PBMCs, yielding at least 5.5 micrograms per sample. For every donor, an aliquot of PBMCs went through flow cytometry to measure the percentages of naive CD45RAhigh/CD27high T cells. The receptor library was made with 5' RACE. Sequencing took place on an Illumina HiSeq 2500. The second PCR ran for roughly 6 to 11 cycles and used a J-beta primer mix along with a sample-barcoded 5' primer. Each TCR beta cDNA molecule received a unique molecular identifier from a template-switch 5' adaptor carrying 12 random nucleotides. Each sample yielded at least 2.5 million CDR3-containing paired-end reads. First-strand cDNA was synthesized from all RNA with the Mint cDNA synthesis kit, primed by a TRBC-specific oligonucleotide. Following uracil-DNA glycosylase treatment, all cDNA underwent a first 18-cycle PCR with the universal primers M1SS and BC2_uni_R. Per the authors' processing: For normalization, 1 million high-quality reads, each with a distinct molecular identifier, were randomly selected from each sample. Reads with shared molecular identifiers were discarded instead of being binned into consensus sequences. MiTCR, with a Q25 quality threshold and the strictest error-elimination algorithm, was used for CDR3 identification, clonotype clustering and error correction. A nonparametric unseen species model with Euler transformation was used to estimate lower-bound total TCR beta diversity. TCRdb reran the public reads through fastp at Q25 and MiXCR, keeping productive beta chains. Each entry is one CDR3 protein sequence, shown with its most common DNA and genes. What appears here as the V and J calls and clone size reflects TCRdb's work, not the paper's. For this sample the table gives approximately 780,000 distinct CDR3 sequences, of which 25% to 30% were detected only once. 3% of the sample is taken by the ten largest.

These data are also associated with another study on T cells of mothers and their children. According to the second study: Nine systemically healthy Caucasian individuals, comprising three mothers and their six children, were included as donors. cDNA synthesis used all of the extracted RNA, with approximately 1.6 ug of RNA in each 15 ul reaction. Sample barcodes and 2-4 random nucleotides were added via the M1S primer in the second PCR. Over 10 million TCR beta CDR3 reads came from each mother, compared with several million reads from each child. In both related and unrelated pairs, thymic selection shapes the output of TCR recombination in a similar way, with inherited differences having only a minor effect. Normalized repertoire overlap was always slightly but never significantly higher in related than unrelated mother-child pairs. With a sensitivity of about 100 clones per million clonotypes, no persistent microchimeric T cell clones were detected. To look for features that set related mother-child pairs apart from unrelated individuals, the researchers ran deep NGS to compare the TCR beta repertoires of mothers and children. Mothers averaged 40 +/- 4 years of age and children averaged about 10 +/- 4 years. After adapters were ligated using NEBNext reagents, the libraries underwent 100+100 nt paired-end sequencing on an Illumina HiSeq 2000. To prevent cross-contamination, the mother and child libraries were prepared one month apart and sequenced in separate runs. Each donor had between roughly 500,000 and 2,100,000 distinct TCR beta clonotypes identified. Naive TCR beta clonotypes were estimated from low-frequency clonotypes matched to each donor's FACS-determined naive share, without sorting.

Sequenced sample: blood. The TCR originated in a boy younger than 18 in good health.

At the DNA level, the sequence is TGTGCCAGCAGTTACTACGGACAGCCTAGGAGCGAAAAACTGTTTTTT. This yields the protein CASSYYGQPRSEKLFF. The rearranged segments are TRBV6-6 and TRBJ1-4; TRBD1 is perhaps the D gene, given 6 matching bases. As encoded in the germline V gene (reference sequence), CDR1 is MNHNY while CDR2 is SVGAGI. V is pared back by 1 base and J by 8 bases, with 17 bases lying between the germline termini. Including the terminal cysteine and phenylalanine, the CDR3 comprises 16 residues. The DNA shown is the 48-base CDR3, in frame from base 1.